The T cell receptor beta chain under discussion was sequenced for a study of CD8 T cell repertoires and HIV-1 epitope variants. Study background: Tested: three Gag epitope families, Nef HW9 and YT9. Study-wide points: This assay reports beta chains of antigen-expanded cells, not T cell function.

Survey-depth immunoSEQ sequencing covered TCR beta CDR3 regions. Method: immunoSEQ multiplex PCR; TCRdb's copy keeps in-frame clones and lacks some. Here the sample spans approximately 5,600 clones, around two thirds being singletons. This clone was found a few times. Its antigen is unidentified. The CDR3 has 16 amino acids. The germline gives CDR1 MNHEY, CDR2 SVGAGI. The junction had 4 bases not matched to a gene; V was cut back by 0 bases and J by 7 bases. Sequences were obtained from cultured CD8+ T cells derived from PBMCs. The gene calls are TRBV6-5 and TRBJ2-1; 12 bases agree with TRBD2. This clonotype originated in a male donor with HIV. The CDR3 DNA reads as TGTGCCAGCAGTTACTCGACGACTAGCGGGGGTAATGAGCAGTTCTTC. It specifies CASSYSTTSGGNEQFF.